This T cell receptor (beta chain) was sequenced during a study of cytomegalovirus exposure and HLA in healthy donors (dated by TCRdb to 2016 to 2017). The study in broad terms: An earlier analysis of approximately 640 of the donors reported approximately 300 Gb of sequence data and 100 million to 130 million unique TCR beta sequences from about 200 million T cells. A later analysis re-examined previously published TCR beta repertoires from just over 650 donors and added high-resolution HLA genotyping to investigate patterns of TCR occurrence. Every repertoire in the discovery cohort had been generated on one and the same sequencing platform. Alongside the repertoire data, information on donor age, sex, ethnicity and CMV serostatus was compiled. Approximately 310 gigabases of sequencing data and approximately 84 million unique TCR sequences were included in an early release covering about 700 HLA-typed donors. A later genetic analysis used genome-wide SNP genotypes for about 60% of the roughly 700 donors, treating that subset as a discovery cohort. The study used immunosequencing to profile the T cell repertoires of about 670 subjects and linked those repertoires to cytomegalovirus serostatus. To predict cytomegalovirus infection status, the study brought together high-throughput TCR immunosequencing, statistical association of individual TCRs with disease status, and machine learning. Along with the roughly 670-subject first cohort, a separate validation cohort of 120 different subjects was used. The study was designed to test whether signatures of past pathogen exposure could be identified by cataloging public T cell receptors. An earlier analysis of approximately 630 of the donors applied high-throughput TCR beta sequencing to assess whether each TCR beta V gene segment acted as functional or pseudogenic. A handful of DR-DQ haplotypes were treated as single units for association and clustering because of strong linkage in the cohort. The genetic ancestry cluster associated with self-reported Caucasian donors included 70% to 85% of the 300 to 450 genotyped donors. Rather than using new phenotypic data, the later analysis identified candidate immune exposures from TCR beta sequences and from how often those sequences occurred across donors. Among around 400 genotyped donors of the cohort, an average of around 220,000 unique TCR beta nucleotide sequences was sequenced per donor, of which about 19% were non-productive. HLA typing covered class I and class II loci at four-digit resolution. The number of donors typed differed by locus, with 629-630 for A, B, C, DRB1 and DQB1, roughly 520 for DQA1, 606 for DPA1, and around 450 for DPB1.

Worth noting for this clone: The antigen it recognizes is unknown. No much larger clone is present one base from it, and per-base qualities are unavailable.

Summary of the overall study and its limitations: Correlated functional status among segregating V segments might reflect linkage disequilibrium, but an unknown experimental factor could not be ruled out. The earlier analysis of approximately 590 of the donors excluded fewer than 20 rarely observed V segments, including chromosome 9 orphons, because counts were too low. The classifier was reported to diagnose cytomegalovirus status with high specificity and sensitivity in both the original and validation cohorts. Most TCR sequences were seen in very few donors, while some public TCRs were found in many individuals. Roughly uniform sequencing depth across donors was assumed in presence/absence analyses, although this assumption may not hold. In a later analysis, HLA-associated TCR beta chains were found to be more clonally expanded and to have lower generation probabilities than equally common non-associated chains. In vitro tests confirmed that a few of the cytomegalovirus-associated TCR beta chains recognize cytomegalovirus antigens. In this cohort, only TCR beta chains were sequenced, and detectable features were limited by the absence of alpha or paired-chain data. According to a later genetic analysis, donors in an Asian-associated ancestry cluster had fewer N-insertions in productive TCRs than the approximately 610-donor mean. For the cohort, immune exposure information was limited to CMV serostatus. In a later analysis, several top co-occurrence clusters were reported to appear linked to parvovirus B19, influenza, CMV and Epstein-Barr virus. An association between a missense DCLRE1C variant and V-gene and J-gene trimming of TCR beta chains was found in a later genetic analysis and replicated in an independent cohort. An earlier analysis of 450 to 750 of the donors showed that most TCR beta V segments appeared in productive rearrangements either about 90% or about 30% of the time, which broadly matched IMGT annotations. In a later analysis, the rate of TCR association differed among HLA loci, with DRB1 alleles having the most associated TCRs and HLA-C alleles having the fewest. The authors suggested that the approach could potentially be extended to other disease states and immunological phenotypes. A cluster of highly shared sequence variants was judged likely to be a technical artifact of the sequencing pipeline. A further reported finding was that TCR beta sequences accurately predicted the HLA-A and HLA-B alleles for most subjects in the first cohort. According to a later analysis, most CMV-associated TCR beta chains appeared to be HLA-restricted, and the HLA associations seemed to be driven largely by CMV exposure. A total of about 180 TCR beta chains were listed by the study as associated with cytomegalovirus. When HLA alleles, especially DR and DQ, strongly co-occurred, attributing TCR associations to individual alleles was difficult. At a false discovery rate of 0.05, a later analysis linked some 18,000 TCR beta sequences to specific HLA alleles. HLA typing was unavailable for some donors at each locus, so association tests used only the typed subset.

Receptor libraries were prepared by the immunoSEQ multiplex PCR assay. For the multiplex PCR, a mixture combining 60 forward primers for TCR Vbeta segments and 13 reverse primers for TCR Jbeta segments was used. The CDR3 region of rearranged TCR beta genes was amplified from genomic DNA with a multiplex PCR assay. The Illumina HiSeq System was used to sequence the amplified TCR beta libraries as 87-base-pair reads. For the original study's pipeline: A later analysis counted tens of millions of unique TCR beta chains across the 550 to 700 repertoires, and some 11 million of these chains were shared by at least two donors. A nearest-neighbor algorithm error-corrected the raw reads and collapsed the reads into unique sequences, merging closely related sequences to remove PCR and sequencing errors. CDR3 sequences were aligned to IMGT reference sequences to assign V, D and J gene segments. For a sequence to be retained, a match of at least six nucleotides was required to both a V gene segment and a J gene segment. Rearrangements were called productive when the CDR3 lacked stop codons and stayed in frame with V and J; all others were non-productive. CDR3 was defined by IMGT convention, running from the second conserved V-encoded cysteine to the conserved J-encoded phenylalanine. The earlier analysis of about 620 of the donors excluded sequences that lacked an unambiguous match to a single V gene segment. An earlier analysis of several hundred of the donors called V segments functional above 56.7% productive rearrangements and segregating when the between-donor standard deviation exceeded 5%. A statistical classification framework was developed to diagnose cytomegalovirus status using the catalog of TCR beta chain sequences. In a later analysis, TCR nucleotide sequences were compared against IMGT/GENE-DB human TR gene sequences so that V and J genes could be assigned. A later analysis assigned CDR3 sequences and most-parsimonious VDJ recombination scenarios with the TCRdist pipeline. In a later analysis, each TCR beta chain was defined by its CDR3 amino acid sequence together with its V-gene family, and reads without a unique V-gene family were excluded. In a later analysis, around 600 highly shared, low-generation-probability nucleotide sequences were removed to address suspected cross-contamination and a sequencing artifact. For each public chain, a later analysis derived a clonal expansion index from normalized ranks of inferred template counts within each repertoire. Generation probabilities in a later analysis came from a VDJ recombination model fitted to out-of-frame rearrangements, and those results were checked against IGoR. Hypergeometric tests were used in a later analysis to score TCR-TCR, TCR-HLA and TCR-CMV co-occurrence, with a repertoire-size bias correction applied to the TCR pairs. False discovery rates were estimated in a later analysis by permuting HLA or CMV assignments 20 times. In a later analysis, co-occurring TCRs were grouped using DBSCAN, and TCRdist sequence similarity was added for clustering within HLA-allele-positive subsets. For co-occurrence clustering, repertoires with fewer than 30,000 or more than 120,000 public chains were excluded, along with a handful of repertoires with anomalous nucleotide sharing. Here the immuneACCESS table is served through TCRdb, limited to in-frame sequences with V and J called. Missing clones are a known gap in these copies; in checked studies unresolved V genes cover under half, and the rest lacks a known reason. Clone size and V and J calls were adopted from that table, with D and trimming inferred from the DNA. The sample table records around 150,000 clones; about three quarters of these occur just once. The ten largest clonotypes hold around 15% of the sample.

The cohort was made up of approximately 670 healthy bone marrow donors. Cohort members were all nominally healthy when sampled, although unrecorded immune exposures were likely present. CMV serostatus was positive for more than 250 and negative for about 55% of the roughly 670 cohort members, and was not recorded for this donor. Every donor gave a peripheral blood sample, and the peripheral blood mononuclear cells from that sample were used for TCR beta sequencing. Genomic DNA extraction from the blood cell samples was performed with the Qiagen DNeasy Blood Extraction Kit. The TCR originated in a human donor in good health. The sequenced sample was PBMCs.

The CDR3 reads as follows: CATLSGIYEQYF. The DNA is as follows: TGTGCCACCCTCAGCGGGATCTACGAGCAGTACTTC. Recombination connected TRBV6-5 to TRBJ2-7; 7 central nucleotides agree with TRBD2. V and J are trimmed by 10 bases and 3 bases, and the gene matches miss 6 bases of the junction. Counted from cysteine to phenylalanine, this CDR3 has 12 amino acids. Just the 36-base CDR3 DNA is kept, in frame starting at base 1. CDR1 and CDR2 are read off the germline V gene as MNHEY and SVGAGI.